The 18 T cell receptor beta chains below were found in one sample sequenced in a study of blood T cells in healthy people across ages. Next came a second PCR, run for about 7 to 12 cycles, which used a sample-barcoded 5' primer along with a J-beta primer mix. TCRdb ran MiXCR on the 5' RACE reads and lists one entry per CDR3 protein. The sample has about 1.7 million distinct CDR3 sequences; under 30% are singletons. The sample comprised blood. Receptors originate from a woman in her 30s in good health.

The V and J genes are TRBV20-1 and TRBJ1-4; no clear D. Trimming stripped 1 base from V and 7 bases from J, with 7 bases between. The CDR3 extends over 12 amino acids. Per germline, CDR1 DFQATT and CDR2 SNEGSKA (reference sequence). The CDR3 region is CSARAKGEKLFF. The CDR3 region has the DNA TGCAGTGCTAGAGCCAAGGGTGAAAAACTGTTTTTT.

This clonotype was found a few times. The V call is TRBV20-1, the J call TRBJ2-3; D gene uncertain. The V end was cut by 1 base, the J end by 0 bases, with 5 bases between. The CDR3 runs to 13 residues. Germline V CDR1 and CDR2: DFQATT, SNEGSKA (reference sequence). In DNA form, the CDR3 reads TGCAGTGCTAGAGGATATAGCACAGATACGCAGTATTTT. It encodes CSARGYSTDTQYF.

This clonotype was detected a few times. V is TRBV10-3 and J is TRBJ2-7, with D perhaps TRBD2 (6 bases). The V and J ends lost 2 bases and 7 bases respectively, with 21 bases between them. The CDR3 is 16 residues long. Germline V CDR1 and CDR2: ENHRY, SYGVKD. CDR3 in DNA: TGTGCCATCAGTGAGGGGATCGGGGACTCTTACAATGAGCAGTACTTC. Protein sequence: CAISEGIGDSYNEQYF.

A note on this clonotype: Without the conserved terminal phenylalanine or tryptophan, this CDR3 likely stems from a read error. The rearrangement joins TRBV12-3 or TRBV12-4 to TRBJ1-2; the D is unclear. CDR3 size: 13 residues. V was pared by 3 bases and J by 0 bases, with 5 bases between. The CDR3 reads CASSFGSNYGYTC. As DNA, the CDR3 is TGTGCCAGCAGTTTTGGATCTAACTATGGCTACACCTGC.

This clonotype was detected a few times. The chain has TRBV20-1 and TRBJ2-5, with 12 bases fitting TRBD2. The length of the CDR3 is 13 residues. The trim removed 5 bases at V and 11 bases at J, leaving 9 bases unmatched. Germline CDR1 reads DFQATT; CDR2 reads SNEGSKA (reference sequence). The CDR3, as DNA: TGCAGTGCTGGAGGACTAGCGGGGACGGAGCAGTACTTC. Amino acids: CSAGGLAGTEQYF.

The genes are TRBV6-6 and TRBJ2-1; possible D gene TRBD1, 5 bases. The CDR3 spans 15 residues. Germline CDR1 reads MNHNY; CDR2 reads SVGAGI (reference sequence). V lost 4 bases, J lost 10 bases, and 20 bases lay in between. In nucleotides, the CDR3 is TGTGCCAGCAGTTTCTCAGGGATCAGTGTACACGAGCAGTTCTTC. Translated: CASSFSGISVHEQFF.

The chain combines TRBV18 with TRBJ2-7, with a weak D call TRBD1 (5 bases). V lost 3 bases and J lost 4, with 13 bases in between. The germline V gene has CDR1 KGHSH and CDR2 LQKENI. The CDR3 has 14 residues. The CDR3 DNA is TGTGCCAGCTCACCGGCCAGGGTGGGGTACGAGCAGTACTTC. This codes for CASSPARVGYEQYF.

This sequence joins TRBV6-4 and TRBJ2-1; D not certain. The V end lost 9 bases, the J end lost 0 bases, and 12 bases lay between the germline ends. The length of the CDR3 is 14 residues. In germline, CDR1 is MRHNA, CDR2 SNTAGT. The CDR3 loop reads CASSRNSSYNEQFF. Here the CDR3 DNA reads TGTGCCAGTTCCCGGAACAGCTCCTACAATGAGCAGTTCTTC.

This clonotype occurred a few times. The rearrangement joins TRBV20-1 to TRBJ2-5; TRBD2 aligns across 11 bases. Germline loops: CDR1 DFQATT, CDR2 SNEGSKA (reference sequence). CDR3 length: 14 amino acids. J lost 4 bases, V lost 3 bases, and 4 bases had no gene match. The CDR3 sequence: CSASGSGGAETQYF. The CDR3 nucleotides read TGCAGTGCTAGTGGTAGCGGGGGGGCAGAGACCCAGTACTTC.

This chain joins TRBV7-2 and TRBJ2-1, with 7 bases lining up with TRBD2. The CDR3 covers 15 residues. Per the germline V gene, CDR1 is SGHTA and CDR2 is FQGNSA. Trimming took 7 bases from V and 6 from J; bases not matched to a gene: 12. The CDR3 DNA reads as TGTGCCAGCACCGTCCAGACTAGCTGGGTCAATGAGCAGTTCTTC. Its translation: CASTVQTSWVNEQFF.

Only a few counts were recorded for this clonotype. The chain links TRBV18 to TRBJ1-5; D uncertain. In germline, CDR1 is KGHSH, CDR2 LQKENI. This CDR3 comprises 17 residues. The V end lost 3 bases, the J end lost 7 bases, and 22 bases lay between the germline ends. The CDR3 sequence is CASSPDRAGVENQPQHF. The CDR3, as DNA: TGTGCCAGCTCACCTGATAGGGCAGGAGTCGAAAACCAGCCCCAGCATTTT.

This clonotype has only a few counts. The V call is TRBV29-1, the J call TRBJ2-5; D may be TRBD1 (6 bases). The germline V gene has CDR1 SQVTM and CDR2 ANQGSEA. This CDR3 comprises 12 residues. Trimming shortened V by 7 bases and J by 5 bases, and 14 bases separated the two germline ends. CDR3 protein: CSAGVVGETQYF. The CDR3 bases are TGCAGCGCAGGGGTTGTGGGGGAGACCCAGTACTTC.

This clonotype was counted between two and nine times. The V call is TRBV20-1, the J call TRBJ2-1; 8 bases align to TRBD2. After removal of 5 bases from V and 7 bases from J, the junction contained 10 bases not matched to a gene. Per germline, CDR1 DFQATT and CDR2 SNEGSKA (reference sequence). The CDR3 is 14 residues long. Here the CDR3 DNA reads TGCAGTGCTTTAGTCAGCGGGAGTAATAATGAGCAGTTCTTC. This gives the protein CSALVSGSNNEQFF.

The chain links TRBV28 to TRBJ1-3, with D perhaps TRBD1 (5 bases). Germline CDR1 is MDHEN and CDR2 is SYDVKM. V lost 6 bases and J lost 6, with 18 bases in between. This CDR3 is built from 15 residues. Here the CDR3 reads CASRGGGGLVNTIYF. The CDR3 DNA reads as TGTGCCAGCAGGGGAGGTGGGGGGTTGGTAAACACCATATATTTT.

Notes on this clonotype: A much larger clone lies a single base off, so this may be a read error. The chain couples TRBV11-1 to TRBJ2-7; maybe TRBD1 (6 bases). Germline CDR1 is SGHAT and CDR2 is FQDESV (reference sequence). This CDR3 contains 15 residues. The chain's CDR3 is CAGSLASRGSYEQYF. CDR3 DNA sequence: TGTGCCGGCAGCTTAGCTTCGAGGGGGTCCTACGAGCAGTACTTC.

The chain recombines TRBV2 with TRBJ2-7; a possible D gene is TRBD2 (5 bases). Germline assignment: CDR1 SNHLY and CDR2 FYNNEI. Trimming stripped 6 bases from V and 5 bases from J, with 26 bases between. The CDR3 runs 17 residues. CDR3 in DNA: TGTGCCAGCAGCTCAACCCAACCCGGGAATATAGCTCACGAGCAGTACTTC. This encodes CASSSTQPGNIAHEQYF.

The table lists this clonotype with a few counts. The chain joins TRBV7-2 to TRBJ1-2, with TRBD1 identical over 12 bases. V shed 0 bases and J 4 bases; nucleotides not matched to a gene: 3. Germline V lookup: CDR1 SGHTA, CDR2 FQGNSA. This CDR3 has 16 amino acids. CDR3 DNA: TGTGCCAGCAGCTTAGCCGGGACAGGGGGCTCCTATGGCTACACCTTC. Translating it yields CASSLAGTGGSYGYTF. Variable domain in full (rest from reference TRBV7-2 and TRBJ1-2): GAGVSQSPSNKVTEKGKDVELRCDPISGHTALYWYRQSLGQGLEFLIYFQGNSAPDKSGLPSDRFSAERTGGSVSTLTIQRTQQEDSAVYLCASSLAGTGGSYGYTFGSGTRLTVV.

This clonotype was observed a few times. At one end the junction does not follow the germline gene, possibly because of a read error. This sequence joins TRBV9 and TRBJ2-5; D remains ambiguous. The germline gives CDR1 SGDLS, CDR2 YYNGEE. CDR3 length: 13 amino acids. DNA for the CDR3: TGTGTCAGCAGCCCTAAGGGTGCAGAGACCCAGTACTTC. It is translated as CVSSPKGAETQYF. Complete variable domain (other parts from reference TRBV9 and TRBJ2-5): DSGVTQTPKHLITATGQRVTLRCSPRSGDLSVYWYQQSLDQGLQFLIQYYNGEERAKGNILERFSAQQFPDLHSELNLSSLELGDSALYFCVSSPKGAETQYFGPGTRLLVL.